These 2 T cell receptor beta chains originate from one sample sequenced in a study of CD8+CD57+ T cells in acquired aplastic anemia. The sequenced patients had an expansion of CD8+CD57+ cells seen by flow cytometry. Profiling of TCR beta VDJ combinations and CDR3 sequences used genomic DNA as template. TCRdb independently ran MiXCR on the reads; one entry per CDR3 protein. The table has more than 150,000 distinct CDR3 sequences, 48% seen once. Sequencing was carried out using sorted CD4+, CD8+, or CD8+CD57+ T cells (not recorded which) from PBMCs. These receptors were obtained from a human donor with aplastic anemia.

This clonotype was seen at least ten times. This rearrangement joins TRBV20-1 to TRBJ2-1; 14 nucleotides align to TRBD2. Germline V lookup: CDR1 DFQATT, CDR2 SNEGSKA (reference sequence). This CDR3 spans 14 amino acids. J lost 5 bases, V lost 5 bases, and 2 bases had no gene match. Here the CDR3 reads CSASTSGRDNEQFF. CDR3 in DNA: TGCAGTGCTTCGACTAGCGGGAGGGACAATGAGCAGTTCTTC.

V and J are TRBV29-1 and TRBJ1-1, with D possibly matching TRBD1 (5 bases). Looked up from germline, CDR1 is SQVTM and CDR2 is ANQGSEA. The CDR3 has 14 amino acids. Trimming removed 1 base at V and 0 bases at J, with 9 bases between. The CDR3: CSVEVAGLNTEAFF. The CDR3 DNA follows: TGCAGCGTTGAAGTCGCAGGGCTGAACACTGAAGCTTTCTTT.